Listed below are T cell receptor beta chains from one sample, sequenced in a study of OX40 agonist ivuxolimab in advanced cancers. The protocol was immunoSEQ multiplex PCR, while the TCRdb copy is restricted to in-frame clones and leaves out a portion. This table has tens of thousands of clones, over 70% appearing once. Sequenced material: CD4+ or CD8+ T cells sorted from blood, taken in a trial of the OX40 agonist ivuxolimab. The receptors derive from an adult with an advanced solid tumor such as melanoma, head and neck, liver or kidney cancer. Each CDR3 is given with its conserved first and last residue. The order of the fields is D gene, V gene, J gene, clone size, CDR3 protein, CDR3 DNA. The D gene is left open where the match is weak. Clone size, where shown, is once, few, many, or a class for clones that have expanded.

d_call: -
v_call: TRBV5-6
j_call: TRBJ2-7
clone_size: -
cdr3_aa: CASSLRDEQYF
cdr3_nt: TGTGCCAGCAGCTTGCGGGACGAGCAGTACTTC

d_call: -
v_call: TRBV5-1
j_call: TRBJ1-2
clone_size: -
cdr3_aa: CASGTPGGVWGYTF
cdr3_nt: TGCGCCAGCGGCACTCCCGGCGGGGTCTGGGGCTACACCTTC

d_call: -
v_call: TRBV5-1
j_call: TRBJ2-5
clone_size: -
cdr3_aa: CASSLGMTQYQETQYF
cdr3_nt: TGCGCCAGCAGCTTGGGAATGACACAGTACCAAGAGACCCAGTACTTC

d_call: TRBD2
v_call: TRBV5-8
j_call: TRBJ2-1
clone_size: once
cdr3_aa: CASSLQLAIAYEQFF
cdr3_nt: TGTGCCAGCAGCTTGCAACTAGCGATAGCCTATGAGCAGTTCTTC

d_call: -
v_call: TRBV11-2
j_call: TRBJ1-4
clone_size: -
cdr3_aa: CASSLDNRRGNEKLFF
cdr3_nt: TGTGCCAGCAGCTTAGACAATAGGAGGGGTAATGAAAAACTGTTTTTT

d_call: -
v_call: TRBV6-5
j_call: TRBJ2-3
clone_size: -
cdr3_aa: CASSYSGVITDTQYF
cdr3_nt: TGTGCCAGCAGTTACTCGGGGGTGATCACAGATACGCAGTATTTT

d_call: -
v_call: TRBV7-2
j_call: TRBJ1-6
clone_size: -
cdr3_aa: CASSLAAGRFGDSPLHF
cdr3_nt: TGTGCCAGCAGCTTAGCGGCCGGGAGGTTTGGGGATTCACCCCTCCACTTT

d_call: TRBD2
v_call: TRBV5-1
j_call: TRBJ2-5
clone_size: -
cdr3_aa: CASSLQAGGPEETQYF
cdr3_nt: TGCGCCAGCAGCTTGCAGGCGGGAGGGCCAGAGGAGACCCAGTACTTC

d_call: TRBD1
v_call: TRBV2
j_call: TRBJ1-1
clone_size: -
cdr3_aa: CASRPDRVYAAFF
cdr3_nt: TGTGCCAGCCGCCCGGACAGGGTATACGCGGCTTTCTTT

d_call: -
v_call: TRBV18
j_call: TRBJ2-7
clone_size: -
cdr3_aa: CASSPPVGPQSGEQYF
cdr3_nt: TGTGCCAGCTCACCACCGGTAGGACCGCAATCGGGCGAGCAGTACTTC